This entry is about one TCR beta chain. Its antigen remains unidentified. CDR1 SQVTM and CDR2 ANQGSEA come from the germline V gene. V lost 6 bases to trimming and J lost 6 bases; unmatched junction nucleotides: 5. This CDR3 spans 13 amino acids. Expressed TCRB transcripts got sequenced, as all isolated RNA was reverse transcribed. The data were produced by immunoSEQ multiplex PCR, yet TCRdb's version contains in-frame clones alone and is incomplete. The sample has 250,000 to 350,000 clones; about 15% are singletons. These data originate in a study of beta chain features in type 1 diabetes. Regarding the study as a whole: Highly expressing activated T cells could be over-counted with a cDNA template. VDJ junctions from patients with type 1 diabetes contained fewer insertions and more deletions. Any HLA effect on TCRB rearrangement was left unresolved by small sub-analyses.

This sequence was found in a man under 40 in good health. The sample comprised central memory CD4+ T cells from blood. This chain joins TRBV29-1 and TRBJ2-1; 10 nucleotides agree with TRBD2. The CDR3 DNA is TGCAGCGTCTCTAGCGGGAGTATCAATGAGCAGTTCTTC. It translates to CSVSSGSINEQFF.